The 8 T cell receptor beta chains below were found in one sample sequenced in a study of blood T cell repertoires in COVID-19. Assay used: immunoSEQ multiplex PCR; TCRdb lists only in-frame clones, some missing. Here the sample spans about 83,000 clones, around 90% being singletons. Sequencing used peripheral blood. Receptor source: a woman aged 45 to 65 with active or convalescent COVID-19.

The CDR3: CASSLLAGSYNEQFF. CDR3 bases: TGTGCCAGCAGTTTACTAGCGGGGTCCTACAATGAGCAGTTCTTC. V gene TRBV5-4 combines with J gene TRBJ2-1, with TRBD2 matching over 10 bases. This CDR3 is 15 amino acids long. Germline V gene data show CDR1 as SGHNT and CDR2 as YYREEE (reference sequence). The V and J ends lost 5 bases and 1 base, in that order; junction bases with no gene match: 3. Drawing the rest from reference TRBV5-4 and TRBJ2-1, the complete variable domain is ETGVTQSPTHLIKTRGQQVTLRCSSQSGHNTVSWYQQALGQGPQFIFQYYREEENGRGNFPPRFSGLQFPNYSSELNVNALELDDSALYLCASSLLAGSYNEQFFGPGTRLTVL.

The rearrangement uses TRBV5-1 and TRBJ2-3; 7 positions agree with TRBD1. The germline gives CDR1 SGHRS, CDR2 YFSETQ. CDR3 length: 16 residues. V shed 4 bases and J 0 bases; nucleotides not matched to a gene: 8. CDR3 coding DNA: TGCGCCAGCAGCCTGCGAGGGGGCATTAGCACAGATACGCAGTATTTT. This encodes CASSLRGGISTDTQYF.

The chain carries TRBV18 and TRBJ2-7; 7 bases fit TRBD1. Germline V gene sequence: CDR1 KGHSH, CDR2 LQKENI. The V gene end was trimmed by 4 bases and the J gene end by 1 base; junction bases not matched to a gene: 4. CDR3 length: 14 amino acids. Here the CDR3 DNA reads TGTGCCAGCTCACGGACAGGACAATCCTACGAGCAGTACTTC. It yields the protein CASSRTGQSYEQYF. The full variable domain, with the rest looked up from reference TRBV18 and TRBJ2-7, is NAGVMQNPRHLVRRRGQEARLRCSPMKGHSHVYWYRQLPEEGLKFMVYLQKENIIDESGMPKERFSAEFPKEGPSILRIQQVVRGDSAAYFCASSRTGQSYEQYFGPGTRLTVT.

The gene calls are TRBV7-9 and TRBJ2-7, with TRBD1 matching 7 bases. The CDR3 totals 14 residues. J lost 3 bases, V lost 6 bases, and 8 bases had no gene match. Germline V CDR1 and CDR2: SEHNR, FQNEAQ (reference sequence). The chain's CDR3 is CASSPYTGVYEQYF. The DNA for the CDR3 is TGTGCCAGCAGTCCTTATACAGGGGTCTACGAGCAGTACTTC.

The chain joins TRBV15 to TRBJ2-7; 11 bases are shared with TRBD1. This CDR3 spans 14 amino acids. Germline V gene data show CDR1 as LNHNV and CDR2 as YYDKDF (reference sequence). Unmatched junction bases numbered 2, after V lost 4 bases and J lost 3 bases. DNA of the CDR3: TGTGCCACCAGCATCGGGACAGGGGGCTACGAGCAGTACTTC. This encodes CATSIGTGGYEQYF. Full variable domain (remainder filled in from reference TRBV15 and TRBJ2-7): DAMVIQNPRYQVTQFGKPVTLSCSQTLNHNVMYWYQQKSSQAPKLLFHYYDKDFNNEADTPDNFQSRRPNTSFCFLDIRSPGLGDTAMYLCATSIGTGGYEQYFGPGTRLTVT.

The CDR3 loop reads CASSAQGGGNEQFF. The DNA for the CDR3 is TGTGCCAGCAGCGCCCAGGGGGGCGGGAATGAGCAGTTCTTC. The chain combines TRBV3-1 (or the pseudogene TRBV3-2) with TRBJ2-1; a possible D gene is TRBD1 (7 bases). The germline V gene has CDR1 LGHDT and CDR2 YNNKEL (reference sequence). The CDR3 has 14 residues. Trimming cost V 5 bases and J 7 bases, with 15 bases left between them.

The genes are TRBV18 and TRBJ1-5; 12 bases are a match to TRBD1. The CDR3 is 15 amino acids. CDR1 KGHSH and CDR2 LQKENI come from the germline V gene. Germline trimming cut 4 bases from V and 8 bases from J; bases unmatched to any gene: 6. The chain's CDR3 is CASSRGQGAVEPQHF. In DNA, the CDR3 is TGTGCCAGCTCACGGGGACAGGGGGCTGTTGAGCCCCAGCATTTT.

This clone has just one count. This sequence joins TRBV5-1 and TRBJ1-4; 7 bases are a match to TRBD1. The CDR3 runs 14 residues. CDR1 is SGHRS and CDR2 is YFSETQ in the germline V gene. V dropped 1 base and J dropped 6; count of bases not matched to a gene: 3. The CDR3 here is CASSLLRGHEKLFF. CDR3 sequence (DNA): TGCGCCAGCAGCTTGCTGAGGGGGCATGAAAAACTGTTTTTT.